The sequence of this T cell receptor beta chain was determined in a study of blood T cell dynamics during melanoma immunotherapy. Study in general: Standard first-line treatment here was pembrolizumab or nivolumab plus ipilimumab in metastatic melanoma.

Study-wide results and limits: The study could not tell melanoma-specific clones from general immune activation.

Time point in this sample: pre-treatment baseline. Patients had no prior systemic cancer treatment, immunosuppressants or other active cancers. Sequenced by immunoSEQ multiplex PCR; TCRdb stores in-frame clones only, minus some. Among approximately 9,800 clones listed, around 83% were seen once. About this clone itself: The target antigen is unknown.

The TCR originated in a human donor with melanoma. This specimen was blood, taken from a patient treated with checkpoint blockade.

CDR3 loop: CASSHRLAGGKDTQYF. CDR3 sequence (DNA): TGCGCCAGCAGCCATAGGCTAGCGGGGGGCAAAGATACGCAGTATTTT. The J gene is TRBJ2-3, the V gene TRBV4-3; 11 bases match TRBD2. V dropped 3 bases and J dropped 5; count of bases not matched to a gene: 7. The CDR3 totals 16 residues. Per germline, CDR1 LGHNA and CDR2 YSLEER.